Each of the 2 T cell receptor beta chains below was sequenced from the same sample in a study of immune evolution from preneoplasia to lung adenocarcinoma. Repertoires were generated with immunoSEQ multiplex PCR, while TCRdb's copy carries only in-frame clones and drops some. The sample yields 4,000 to 5,500 clones, just over 75% seen once. Source material: FFPE adjacent normal lung tissue. These receptor sequences come from a person aged 60-80 years with lung adenocarcinoma.

The chain is built from TRBV6-5 and TRBJ2-7; 7 bases are shared with TRBD2. Trimming cost V 7 bases and J 1 base; bases outside gene matches: 10. This CDR3 is 15 amino acids long. Germline loops: CDR1 MNHEY, CDR2 SVGAGI. The CDR3 nucleotides are TGTGCCAGCAAGCGGGACCGAGAACTATCCTACGAGCAGTACTTC. Amino acid sequence: CASKRDRELSYEQYF.

CDR3 DNA: TGTGCCAGCAGCTTAGCAATTTCAGGTGAGCAGTTCTTC. Its translation: CASSLAISGEQFF. The chain combines TRBV7-8 with TRBJ2-1; D gene uncertain. The V end lost 0 bases, the J end lost 9 bases, and 9 bases lay between the germline ends. The CDR3 extends over 13 amino acids. The germline V gene has CDR1 SGHVS and CDR2 FQNEAQ.